The 23 T cell receptor beta chains given below trace back to one sample, sequenced in a study of blood T cell repertoires in COVID-19. Sequenced by immunoSEQ multiplex PCR; TCRdb stores in-frame clones only, minus some. The sample includes 55,000 to 70,000 clones, over 65% seen only once; the top ten take approximately 20%. The sequenced material came from peripheral blood. The receptors were sampled from a human donor in a cohort sampled during active COVID-19.

This clone was observed a single time. This chain links TRBV30 with TRBJ1-3; TRBD1 matches at 7 bases. CDR1 and CDR2 (germline): GTSNPN, SVGIG (reference sequence). V trimming: 3 bases; J trimming: 3 bases; junction bases outside the gene matches: 8. CDR3 length equals 15 residues. The CDR3 DNA reads TGTGCCTGGAGCACTGGGGGGACAGTTGGAAACACCATATATTTT. It is translated as CAWSTGGTVGNTIYF.

The chain carries TRBV6-5 and TRBJ2-3; TRBD1 is a possible D gene (6 bases). CDR3 length equals 15 residues. The germline CDR1 and CDR2 sequences are MNHEY and SVGAGI. With 6 bases removed from V and 6 bases from J, the gap between germline ends came to 19 bases. Written as DNA, the CDR3 is TGTGCCAGCAGATGGACAGCCGGCTCTGTGGATACGCAGTATTTT. Its translation is CASRWTAGSVDTQYF.

This clone was counted between two and nine times. The V gene is TRBV4-2, the J gene TRBJ2-7; 12 bases match TRBD1. The length of the CDR3 is 14 residues. CDR1 and CDR2 (germline): LGHNA, YNFKEQ. V shed 4 bases and J 6 bases; nucleotides not matched to a gene: 4. The CDR3, as DNA: TGTGCCAGCAGCCCGGGACAGGGGGCGGCCGAGCAGTACTTC. It codes for CASSPGQGAAEQYF.

This sequence joins TRBV5-6 and TRBJ1-4, with 10 bases aligning to TRBD1. The CDR3 spans 17 residues. Germline V gives CDR1 SGHDT, CDR2 YYEEEE. Unmatched junction bases numbered 11, after V lost 4 bases and J lost 5 bases. As DNA, the CDR3 is TGTGCCAGCAGCGGGACCGTGACAGGGGGCAAGAATGAAAAACTGTTTTTT. Translating it yields CASSGTVTGGKNEKLFF.

The gene calls are TRBV4-1 and TRBJ2-1, with TRBD2 identical over 8 bases. Germline CDR1 MGHRA, CDR2 YSYEKL. The length of the CDR3 is 16 residues. J lost 5 bases, V lost 0 bases, and 6 bases had no gene match. In nucleotides, the CDR3 is TGCGCCAGCAGCCAAGACCCGGGACTAGGGAACAATGAGCAGTTCTTC. It specifies CASSQDPGLGNNEQFF.

The V call is TRBV5-5, the J call TRBJ2-2; 8 nucleotides line up with TRBD2. Germline CDR1 is SGHKS and CDR2 is YYEKEE (reference sequence). The CDR3 contains 15 residues. V gave up 0 bases and J gave up 4 bases; unmatched junction bases: 2. This CDR3 reads CASSLGAGVTGELFF. CDR3 DNA: TGTGCCAGCAGCTTGGGAGCGGGGGTCACCGGGGAGCTGTTTTTT.

This clone has only a few counts. This sequence joins TRBV28 and TRBJ1-2; 8 bases agree with TRBD1. The V gene end was trimmed by 6 bases and the J gene end by 4 bases; junction bases not matched to a gene: 4. The CDR3 consists of 13 residues. Germline V gene data show CDR1 as MDHEN and CDR2 as SYDVKM. CDR3 coding DNA: TGTGCCAGCAGGAAAGGACAGGGCTATGGCTACACCTTC. Translation: CASRKGQGYGYTF.

The V and J genes are TRBV30 and TRBJ2-6, with 9 nucleotides matching TRBD1. V shed 5 bases, J shed 4 bases, and the junction held 6 bases outside the gene matches. Germline V CDR1 and CDR2: GTSNPN, SVGIG (reference sequence). The CDR3 contains 15 residues. CDR3 protein: CAWGQGTYGANVLTF. For the CDR3, the DNA is TGTGCCTGGGGACAGGGGACGTACGGGGCCAACGTCCTGACTTTC. The variable domain in full, completed from reference TRBV30 and TRBJ2-6, reads SQTIHQWPATLVQPVGSPLSLECTVEGTSNPNLYWYRQAAGRGLQLLFYSVGIGQISSEVPQNLSASRPQDRQFILSSKKLLLSDSGFYLCAWGQGTYGANVLTFGAGSRLTVL.

The chain is built from TRBV10-3 and TRBJ1-1, with D uncertain. V lost 7 bases to trimming and J lost 0 bases, with 12 bases between them. Germline CDR1 reads ENHRY; CDR2 reads SYGVKD. This CDR3 contains 14 residues. This CDR3 reads CAITPGTLNTEAFF. The CDR3 DNA is TGTGCCATCACTCCTGGCACCTTGAACACTGAAGCTTTCTTT.

The chain links TRBV5-1 to TRBJ1-5; 7 bases line up with TRBD1. This CDR3 has 15 amino acids. Germline CDR1 reads SGHRS; CDR2 reads YFSETQ. J gave up 2 bases and V 0 bases, and 2 bases lay outside the gene matches. In DNA, the CDR3 is TGCGCCAGCAGCTTGGCCGGGACAGGCAATCAGCCCCAGCATTTT. This translates into CASSLAGTGNQPQHF.

The V gene is TRBV18, the J gene TRBJ2-3, with 7 bases aligning to TRBD2. The V segment lost 2 bases and the J segment 4 bases; nucleotides outside the gene matches: 0. CDR1 is KGHSH and CDR2 is LQKENI in the germline V gene. The CDR3 sequence is 13 residues long. The DNA of the CDR3 is TGTGCCAGCTCACCAAGCGGGGCAGATACGCAGTATTTT. This gives the protein CASSPSGADTQYF.

This clone has a count of ten or more. The rearrangement uses TRBV18 and TRBJ2-1, with D possibly matching TRBD2 (7 bases). The CDR3 extends over 14 amino acids. Trimming removed 9 bases at V and 3 bases at J, with 15 bases between. The germline V gene encodes CDR1 KGHSH and CDR2 LQKENI. The CDR3 DNA sequence: TGTGCCAGTGTTCGGGGGGCCAACTACAATGAGCAGTTCTTC. Translated: CASVRGANYNEQFF.

The rearrangement uses TRBV6-6 and TRBJ2-7, with 9 nucleotides matching TRBD1. The CDR3 runs to 14 residues. The germline gives CDR1 MNHNY, CDR2 SVGAGI (reference sequence). The V segment lost 5 bases and the J segment 6 bases; nucleotides outside the gene matches: 8. CDR3 nucleotides: TGTGCCAGCAGTCTCCGGACAGGGGTTGCCGAGCAGTACTTC. Amino acids: CASSLRTGVAEQYF.

The chain carries TRBV4-3 and TRBJ2-2, with 11 bases identical to TRBD2. V lost 1 base, J lost 0 bases, and 1 base stayed unmatched. The CDR3 loop spans 17 amino acids. CDR1 is LGHNA and CDR2 is YSLEER in the germline V gene. For the CDR3, the DNA is TGCGCCAGCAGCCAAGGACTAGCGGGGACGAACACCGGGGAGCTGTTTTTT. As protein: CASSQGLAGTNTGELFF.

The chain joins TRBV4-1 to TRBJ1-5; perhaps TRBD1 as D (6 bases). The germline V gene has CDR1 MGHRA and CDR2 YSYEKL. V was pared by 0 bases and J by 1 base, with 10 bases between. CDR3 length equals 16 residues. DNA of the CDR3: TGCGCCAGCAGCCAAGATGATCAGGGGAGCAATCAGCCCCAGCATTTT. Its translation is CASSQDDQGSNQPQHF.

The V and J genes are TRBV6-2 or TRBV6-3 and TRBJ1-5, with D possibly being TRBD1 (5 bases). The length of the CDR3 is 21 residues. CDR1 is MNHEY and CDR2 is SVGEGT in the germline V gene. V was shortened by 2 bases and J by 0 bases, with 26 bases between the two germline ends. The DNA for the CDR3 is TGTGCCAGCAGTTACCGAGCCAAAGCTGCCATCACAGGATATAGCAATCAGCCCCAGCATTTT. It codes for CASSYRAKAAITGYSNQPQHF.

The chain recombines TRBV28 with TRBJ2-3; 11 bases fit TRBD1. CDR1 and CDR2 from the germline V gene are MDHEN and SYDVKM. The CDR3 sequence is 20 residues long. The trim removed 1 base at V and 8 bases at J, leaving 20 bases unmatched. CDR3 protein: CASSLFVPHGQDRGQGTQYF. CDR3 DNA sequence: TGTGCCAGCAGTTTATTTGTACCACATGGCCAGGACAGGGGGCAGGGTACGCAGTATTTT.

The genes are TRBV2 and TRBJ1-6; maybe TRBD1 (6 bases). The CDR3 spans 14 residues. Trimming shortened V by 6 bases and J by 4 bases, and 10 bases separated the two germline ends. Germline V CDR1 and CDR2: SNHLY, FYNNEI. This chain's CDR3 is CASSYREYNSPLHF. CDR3 in DNA: TGTGCCAGCAGCTACAGGGAATATAATTCACCCCTCCACTTT.

This clone was recorded a few times. This chain joins TRBV7-9 and TRBJ1-6; TRBD1 matches at 8 bases. With 8 bases clipped from V and 8 bases from J, the junction kept 5 bases outside the gene matches. CDR3 size: 13 residues. Germline CDR1 reads SEHNR; CDR2 reads FQNEAQ (reference sequence). CDR3 region: CASATTGDSPLHF. Here the CDR3 DNA reads TGTGCCAGCGCCACGACAGGGGATTCACCCCTCCACTTT.

The rearrangement links TRBV6-5 to TRBJ1-1, with 8 bases matching TRBD1. After removal of 7 bases from V and 6 bases from J, the junction contained 10 bases not matched to a gene. CDR3 length equals 14 residues. From germline, CDR1 is MNHEY and CDR2 SVGAGI. CDR3 sequence: CASIRTGSVAEAFF. As DNA, the CDR3 is TGTGCCAGCATTCGGACAGGGAGCGTTGCTGAAGCTTTCTTT.

This rearrangement joins TRBV28 to TRBJ2-5; the match to TRBD1 covers 9 bases. The CDR3 is 13 amino acids. Germline assignment: CDR1 MDHEN and CDR2 SYDVKM. Trimming at V came to 4 bases and at J to 7 bases, leaving 4 bases not matched to a gene. This CDR3 is CASSSGQGRTQYF. The CDR3 bases are TGTGCCAGCAGTTCTGGACAGGGGAGGACCCAGTACTTC.

This chain links TRBV6-1 with TRBJ2-1; D is possibly TRBD1 (5 bases). CDR3 length: 15 amino acids. Germline CDR1 MNHNS, CDR2 SASEGT. Trimming took off 2 bases at V and 4 bases at J, with 12 bases between the two ends. The CDR3 reads CASSEQGWGYNEQFF. As DNA, the CDR3 is TGTGCCAGCAGTGAACAGGGATGGGGTTACAATGAGCAGTTCTTC.

This rearrangement joins TRBV5-1 to TRBJ1-1, with 8 nucleotides matching TRBD1. CDR3 length: 15 amino acids. Germline V lookup: CDR1 SGHRS, CDR2 YFSETQ. Trimming cost V 3 bases and J 2 bases; bases outside gene matches: 6. DNA for the CDR3: TGCGCCAGCAGCTCCCTACAGGGGGGCAACACTGAAGCTTTCTTT. Its translation: CASSSLQGGNTEAFF.